This T cell receptor (beta chain) is drawn from a study of cytomegalovirus exposure and HLA in healthy donors. CDR1 and CDR2 (germline): SGDLS, YYNGEE. Trimming removed 4 bases from V and 1 base from J, with 9 bases in between. This CDR3 region has 15 residues. With 60 Vbeta and 13 Jbeta primers, the PCR was carried out. Sequencing used immunoSEQ multiplex PCR; TCRdb keeps in-frame clones, though not all of them. Among roughly 200,000 clones listed, about four fifths were seen once. V usage is TRBV9 and J usage is TRBJ1-6; D perhaps matches TRBD1 (5 bases). The receptor was isolated from a man younger than 45 in good health and CMV-seronegative. The sequencing sample was made of PBMCs. The CDR3 coding sequence is TGTGCCAGCAGCAGCGGGGGGTCCTATAATTCACCCCTCCACTTT. Translating it yields CASSSGGSYNSPLHF.